These T cell receptor beta chains were read from a single sample in a study of graft-versus-host responses after intestinal transplantation. No antigen has been identified for these receptors. Profiling relied on immunoSEQ multiplex PCR, and the TCRdb table lists in-frame clones only, not all of them. In the table there are 100,000 to 130,000 clones, 87% of which are singletons. This specimen consisted of unstimulated CD4+ T cells sorted from spleen or lymph node cells, obtained before transplant. These receptors were collected from a human donor who was the organ donor for an intestinal transplant. The CDR3 runs from the conserved cysteine through the conserved F or W. D genes are given only for firm matches.

V	D	J	CDR3
TRBV6-5	.	TRBJ1-4	CASRSQGGSEKLFF
TRBV19	.	TRBJ2-7	CASSPGLSSYEQYF
TRBV19	TRBD1	TRBJ1-1	CASSTSPARGGREAFF
TRBV11-2	.	TRBJ2-1	CASSQTGYNEQFF
TRBV7-6	TRBD2	TRBJ2-7	CASSAAPGTSYEQYF
TRBV5-1	TRBD1	TRBJ2-3	CASSIGGQGTDTQYF
TRBV11-2	.	TRBJ2-1	CASRVGAPYNEQFF
TRBV19	.	TRBJ1-1	CASTPMGFLNTEAFF
TRBV7-9	.	TRBJ2-1	CASSYSTSYNEQFF
TRBV5-4	.	TRBJ2-3	CAANGPSTDTQYF
TRBV11-2	TRBD2	TRBJ2-2	CASRPGLAGAASTGELFF
TRBV6-5	.	TRBJ1-5	CASSYGPGNQPQHF
TRBV27	.	TRBJ2-1	CASSFSVAGDEQFF
TRBV2	.	TRBJ2-7	CASSGPYEQYF
TRBV7-3	TRBD1	TRBJ1-1	CASSSRQGATEAFF
TRBV7-6	.	TRBJ1-5	CASSRKGGRQHF
TRBV7-6	.	TRBJ2-7	CASSPGRERAEQYF
TRBV4-1	.	TRBJ2-5	CASSQGTSRETQYF
TRBV2	.	TRBJ2-7	CASSGSYEQYF
TRBV6-1	TRBD1	TRBJ1-2	CASSRTGLGYGYTF
TRBV7-9	TRBD1	TRBJ2-5	CASSLGGTGGQETQYF
TRBV27	.	TRBJ2-5	CASSSRHPEETQYF
TRBV14	.	TRBJ1-1	CASSLLGGNTEAFF
TRBV11-3	.	TRBJ1-1	CASSFGRRGLTEAFF
TRBV19	.	TRBJ1-2	CASSMPQLGINGYTF
TRBV11-2	TRBD1	TRBJ2-3	CASSKGAWDTQYF
TRBV5-1	.	TRBJ1-3	CASSTGVNGNTIYF
TRBV5-1	.	TRBJ2-2	CASSLGVPTGELFF
TRBV19	.	TRBJ1-6	CASNSPRWATNNSPLHF
TRBV28	TRBD1	TRBJ1-5	CASSLHGQVRQPQHF
TRBV5-1	TRBD2	TRBJ2-5	CARHGLAGGKKETQYF
TRBV6-1	TRBD2	TRBJ2-3	CASRRERGDTDTQYF
TRBV19	.	TRBJ2-6	CASSTPLGSGANVLTF
TRBV28	.	TRBJ2-5	CASNAGQETQYF
TRBV7-3	.	TRBJ2-3	CASSLTITDTQYF
TRBV7-9	.	TRBJ2-7	CASSLVAGTYEQYF
TRBV29-1	.	TRBJ1-1	CSVEKDPMNTEAFF
TRBV19	.	TRBJ1-1	CASSLAPDRTDAFF
TRBV30	TRBD2	TRBJ2-1	CACCSGQSSYNEQFF
TRBV7-6	TRBD1	TRBJ1-2	CASSYSGGAYGYTF
TRBV19	.	TRBJ1-4	CASSMVQGGEKLFF
TRBV10-3	TRBD1	TRBJ2-3	CAISLKPGGETDTQYF
TRBV13	.	TRBJ2-7	CASSSTVVSYEQYF
TRBV10-3	.	TRBJ1-1	CAISENGDSEAFF
TRBV7-2	TRBD2	TRBJ2-1	CASSAKRGGRDEQFF
TRBV6-6	TRBD1	TRBJ2-2	CASRNRGADTGELFF